This entry features one TCR beta chain sequence. The antigen remains undetermined. This may be a read error: a much more frequent sequence differs by one nucleotide. Unique molecular identifiers had been added to the TCR beta cDNA libraries. One entry per CDR3 protein, called by TCRdb with MiXCR from the PCR reads. The table records approximately 150,000 distinct CDR3 sequences, about 30% of them present only once. The germline gives CDR1 SGHRS, CDR2 YFSETQ. The CDR3 consists of 15 residues. J gave up 6 bases and V 0 bases, and 4 bases lay outside the gene matches. The sample comes from a study of post-analysis software for immune sequencing data. Study-wide results and caveats: Higher frequency in patients than in controls was seen for about five TRBV segments, with TRBV5-6, TRBV5-1 and TRBV20-1 among them.

The V and J genes are TRBV5-1 and TRBJ1-2, with TRBD1 identical over 11 bases. Sequenced: blood. The receptor was derived from a girl aged 10 to 17 with multiple sclerosis. CDR3: CASSLGTGGPNGYTF. CDR3 DNA: TGCGCCAGCAGCTTGGGGACAGGGGGCCCTAATGGCTACACCTTC.